These T cell receptor beta chains were read from a single sample in a study of blood T cell repertoires in COVID-19. Sequencing was performed with immunoSEQ multiplex PCR; in TCRdb, only in-frame clones are kept and a portion is missing. This table holds roughly 150,000 clones, around 85% found once. Sequences were obtained from peripheral blood. These receptors were obtained from a woman in her sixties or seventies with acute or convalescent COVID-19. CDR3s include the opening cysteine and the closing phenylalanine or tryptophan. The D gene is left open where the match is weak. A clone size is listed for some rows: how often the clone was seen (once, few, many), or a class if it is expanded.

D gene: TRBD1; clone size: .; CDR3 length: 14; V gene: TRBV27; J gene: TRBJ1-1; CDR3 protein: CASIGTDLNTEAFF; CDR3 DNA: TGTGCCAGCATAGGGACAGATCTGAACACTGAAGCTTTCTTT
D gene: .; clone size: few; CDR3 length: 13; V gene: TRBV18; J gene: TRBJ2-5; CDR3 protein: CASSPGLGETQYF; CDR3 DNA: TGTGCCAGCTCACCAGGACTCGGAGAGACCCAGTACTTC
D gene: .; clone size: .; CDR3 length: 15; V gene: TRBV7-2; J gene: TRBJ1-3; CDR3 protein: CASSLSVLTGNTIYF; CDR3 DNA: TGTGCCAGCAGCTTGTCAGTATTAACGGGAAACACCATATATTTT
D gene: .; clone size: .; CDR3 length: 14; V gene: TRBV27; J gene: TRBJ2-1; CDR3 protein: CASSPTAGIDEQFF; CDR3 DNA: TGTGCCAGCAGTCCAACCGCAGGGATTGATGAGCAGTTCTTC
D gene: TRBD2; clone size: .; CDR3 length: 15; V gene: TRBV20-1; J gene: TRBJ2-1; CDR3 protein: CSASYVLAGYNEQFF; CDR3 DNA: TGCAGTGCTAGTTATGTACTAGCGGGGTACAATGAGCAGTTCTTC
D gene: .; clone size: .; CDR3 length: 14; V gene: TRBV6-6; J gene: TRBJ1-6; CDR3 protein: CASSKDSYNSPLHF; CDR3 DNA: TGTGCCAGCAGTAAGGACAGTTATAATTCACCCCTCCACTTT
D gene: .; clone size: few; CDR3 length: 14; V gene: TRBV2; J gene: TRBJ2-7; CDR3 protein: CASSEGPGIRGQYF; CDR3 DNA: TGTGCCAGCAGTGAAGGTCCAGGGATTAGAGGGCAGTACTTC
D gene: .; clone size: .; CDR3 length: 16; V gene: TRBV3-1/TRBV3-2; J gene: TRBJ1-1; CDR3 protein: CASRQWLQGSDTEAFF; CDR3 DNA: TGTGCCAGCAGACAATGGCTCCAGGGGTCCGACACTGAAGCTTTCTTT
D gene: TRBD1; clone size: .; CDR3 length: 15; V gene: TRBV5-1; J gene: TRBJ2-3; CDR3 protein: CASSQGQGSADTQYF; CDR3 DNA: TGCGCCAGCAGCCAGGGACAGGGGAGCGCAGATACGCAGTATTTT
D gene: .; clone size: .; CDR3 length: 18; V gene: TRBV21-1; J gene: TRBJ1-6; CDR3 protein: CASSKIYQGQRDNSPLHF; CDR3 DNA: TGTGCCAGCAGCAAAATCTATCAGGGACAGCGAGATAATTCACCCCTCCACTTT
D gene: .; clone size: .; CDR3 length: 18; V gene: TRBV7-3; J gene: TRBJ2-6; CDR3 protein: CASSPAPRRPVGANVLTF; CDR3 DNA: TGTGCCAGCAGCCCCGCCCCGAGGCGTCCCGTTGGGGCCAACGTCCTGACTTTC
D gene: TRBD2; clone size: .; CDR3 length: 16; V gene: TRBV5-1; J gene: TRBJ2-1; CDR3 protein: CASSLGTSGGAHEQFF; CDR3 DNA: TGCGCCAGCAGCTTGGGGACTAGCGGGGGGGCTCATGAGCAGTTCTTC
D gene: .; clone size: .; CDR3 length: 14; V gene: TRBV13; J gene: TRBJ1-1; CDR3 protein: CASSLGRGDTEAFF; CDR3 DNA: TGTGCCAGCAGCTTAGGGCGGGGGGACACTGAAGCTTTCTTT
D gene: .; clone size: once; CDR3 length: 13; V gene: TRBV29-1; J gene: TRBJ2-5; CDR3 protein: CSAIRDTKETQYF; CDR3 DNA: TGCAGCGCAATCCGGGACACTAAAGAGACCCAGTACTTC
D gene: TRBD2; clone size: .; CDR3 length: 15; V gene: TRBV9; J gene: TRBJ2-3; CDR3 protein: CASSVAGGRTDTQYF; CDR3 DNA: TGTGCCAGCAGCGTAGCGGGGGGGCGTACAGATACGCAGTATTTT
D gene: .; clone size: .; CDR3 length: 14; V gene: TRBV7-2; J gene: TRBJ1-2; CDR3 protein: CASSLELRGYGYTF; CDR3 DNA: TGTGCCAGCAGCTTAGAATTAAGGGGCTATGGCTACACCTTC
D gene: TRBD2; clone size: .; CDR3 length: 16; V gene: TRBV3-1/TRBV3-2; J gene: TRBJ2-5; CDR3 protein: CASSHVLAGAQETQYF; CDR3 DNA: TGTGCCAGCAGCCATGTGCTAGCGGGGGCCCAAGAGACCCAGTACTTC
D gene: .; clone size: .; CDR3 length: 14; V gene: TRBV11-1; J gene: TRBJ1-4; CDR3 protein: CASSPGHLNEKLFF; CDR3 DNA: TGTGCCAGCAGCCCCGGACACCTTAATGAAAAACTGTTTTTT
D gene: .; clone size: .; CDR3 length: 12; V gene: TRBV4-1; J gene: TRBJ2-5; CDR3 protein: CASSPHPGTQYF; CDR3 DNA: TGCGCCAGCAGCCCCCACCCCGGGACCCAGTACTTC
D gene: TRBD1; clone size: .; CDR3 length: 13; V gene: TRBV13; J gene: TRBJ1-2; CDR3 protein: CASRRTGLYGYTF; CDR3 DNA: TGTGCCAGCCGACGGACAGGCTTATATGGCTACACCTTC
D gene: TRBD1; clone size: .; CDR3 length: 14; V gene: TRBV7-9; J gene: TRBJ1-3; CDR3 protein: CASRTGGSGNTIYF; CDR3 DNA: TGTGCCTCTCGGACAGGGGGATCTGGAAACACCATATATTTT
D gene: TRBD1; clone size: .; CDR3 length: 15; V gene: TRBV6-6; J gene: TRBJ1-5; CDR3 protein: CASSPGTVRSQPQHF; CDR3 DNA: TGTGCCAGCAGTCCCGGGACAGTCCGTTCGCAGCCCCAGCATTTT
D gene: .; clone size: .; CDR3 length: 16; V gene: TRBV19; J gene: TRBJ1-6; CDR3 protein: CASSLTKRGFDSPLHF; CDR3 DNA: TGTGCCAGTAGTCTAACCAAAAGGGGGTTCGATTCACCCCTCCACTTT